Listed here are 26 T cell receptor beta chains from one sample, sequenced in a study of T-cell memory formation after mild COVID-19. TCRdb re-analysed the 5' RACE reads in MiXCR, keeping a single row per CDR3 protein. Of 560,000 or so distinct CDR3 sequences listed, 15% to 20% are singletons. The sample consisted of PBMCs or a T cell subset sorted from them (not recorded which). Receptors originate from an adult woman who had mild COVID-19 (a few samples of this study predate the infection). Cell type and time point are not known.

This clonotype was picked up a small number of times. The rearrangement joins TRBV20-1 to TRBJ2-3; D may be TRBD2 (5 bases). Trimming left V 2 bases short and J 0 bases short, with 18 bases between. Germline V gene sequence: CDR1 DFQATT, CDR2 SNEGSKA (reference sequence). The CDR3 length is 17 residues. The CDR3 DNA is TGCAGTGCTAGAAAGGGTTCAGCCGGGGAGAGCACAGATACGCAGTATTTT. Amino acids: CSARKGSAGESTDTQYF.

A few counts support this clonotype. The gene calls are TRBV12-3 or TRBV12-4 and TRBJ1-1; D remains ambiguous. Trimming removed 3 bases from V and 1 base from J, with 6 bases in between. This CDR3 has 13 amino acids. CDR3 nucleotide sequence: TGTGCCAGCAGTTTTGTGGAGAACACTGAAGCTTTCTTT. Its translation: CASSFVENTEAFF.

CDR3 bases: TGCGCCAGCAGCCAAGAGTTACAGGGGGGCGAGACCCAGTACTTC. Amino acids: CASSQELQGGETQYF. V gene TRBV4-3 combines with J gene TRBJ2-5, with 8 bases lining up with TRBD1. This CDR3 spans 15 amino acids. V lost 0 bases and J lost 5; bases outside the gene matches: 5. Germline V gene data show CDR1 as LGHNA and CDR2 as YSLEER.

The chain couples TRBV20-1 to TRBJ1-5; D is unclear. This CDR3 is 14 amino acids long. CDR1 DFQATT and CDR2 SNEGSKA come from the germline V gene (reference sequence). Deletions cut 0 bases from V and 0 bases from J, with 6 bases between. The chain's CDR3 is CSARERLSNQPQHF. Here the CDR3 DNA reads TGCAGTGCTAGAGAACGGCTTAGCAATCAGCCCCAGCATTTT.

The gene calls are TRBV4-1 and TRBJ1-5; no definite D call. V shed 1 base and J shed 12 bases, with 7 bases lying between them. The CDR3 is made up of 11 amino acids. Germline-derived CDR1 and CDR2 are MGHRA and YSYEKL. The CDR3 DNA reads TGCGCCAGCAGCCAAGGGGGATACCAGCATTTT. This encodes CASSQGGYQHF.

The rearrangement uses TRBV27 and TRBJ2-3, with 13 nucleotides matching TRBD2. The CDR3 loop spans 19 amino acids. From germline, CDR1 is MNHEY and CDR2 SMNVEV (reference sequence). With V trimmed by 3 bases and J by 2 bases, 11 bases remained unmatched. CDR3 in DNA: TGTGCCAGCAGTTTCTCCAAAATCACTAGCGGGAGGGCCACAGATACGCAGTATTTT. It translates to CASSFSKITSGRATDTQYF.

Concerning this clonotype: Germline and junction disagree at one end, which may indicate a read error. The chain combines TRBV3-1 with TRBJ2-7, with 9 bases aligning to TRBD1. Germline assignment: CDR1 LGHDT and CDR2 YNNKEL (reference sequence). This CDR3 comprises 12 residues. The CDR3 sequence is CASSLRDRATKF. The CDR3 nucleotides are TGTGCCAGCAGCCTCAGGGACAGGGCAACTAAATTC.

The chain combines TRBV24-1 with TRBJ1-5; 9 nucleotides agree with TRBD1. Per germline, CDR1 KGHDR and CDR2 SFDVKD. The CDR3 totals 17 residues. J lost 4 bases, V lost 4 bases, and 10 bases had no gene match. CDR3 loop: CATSEGNRGLWNQPQHF. The CDR3, as DNA: TGTGCCACCAGTGAAGGAAACAGGGGGCTATGGAATCAGCCCCAGCATTTT.

V and J are TRBV4-2 and TRBJ2-3; the D gene is possibly TRBD2 (6 bases). The CDR3 is 18 amino acids. Germline V gene lookup returns CDR1 LGHNA and CDR2 YNFKEQ. Trimming pared 4 bases from V and 0 bases from J, leaving 20 bases between. CDR3 amino acids: CASSPRGMASASTDTQYF. CDR3 nucleotide sequence: TGTGCCAGCAGCCCGCGGGGAATGGCATCTGCTAGCACAGATACGCAGTATTTT.

J is TRBJ1-2 and V is TRBV7-6; 11 bases fit TRBD1. V was clipped by 5 bases and J by 8 bases; unmatched bases: 10. Germline V gene sequence: CDR1 SGHVS, CDR2 FNYEAQ. This CDR3 is built from 15 residues. CDR3 sequence: CASSPRTGGAGGYTF. As DNA, the CDR3 is TGTGCCAGCAGCCCCAGGACAGGGGGCGCAGGGGGCTACACCTTC. The full variable domain, in which reference TRBV7-6 and TRBJ1-2 provide the parts outside the CDR3, is GAGVSQSPRYKVTKRGQDVALRCDPISGHVSLYWYRQALGQGPEFLTYFNYEAQQDKSGLPNDRFSAERPEGSISTLTIQRTEQRDSAMYRCASSPRTGGAGGYTFGSGTRLTVV.

This chain connects TRBV6-5 to TRBJ1-4; D unresolved. Between the trimmed V and J ends, which lost 6 bases and 6 bases, there was a span of 14 bases. CDR3 length: 14 residues. Germline V gene data show CDR1 as MNHEY and CDR2 as SVGAGI. The CDR3 DNA reads as TGTGCCAGCAGAATATCCACCTCCCATGAAAAACTGTTTTTT. It specifies CASRISTSHEKLFF.

V is TRBV29-1 and J is TRBJ2-2; 7 bases fit TRBD1. Germline CDR1 SQVTM, CDR2 ANQGSEA. The CDR3 loop spans 14 amino acids. Losses at the gene ends were 5 bases for V and 4 bases for J; bases not matched to a gene: 7. Here the CDR3 reads CSVLRDSLTGELFF. In DNA form, the CDR3 reads TGCAGCGTTCTCAGGGACAGTCTCACCGGGGAGCTGTTTTTT.

This clonotype was counted a few times. The chain employs TRBV4-2 and TRBJ1-4, with TRBD1 as a possible D gene (5 bases). Germline CDR1 and CDR2: LGHNA and YNFKEQ. The CDR3 covers 17 residues. Trimming stripped 1 base from V and 7 bases from J, with 19 bases between. The CDR3 region is CASSQVVTLGGAEKLFF. The CDR3 region has the DNA TGTGCCAGCAGCCAAGTCGTTACCCTCGGGGGTGCTGAAAAACTGTTTTTT.

This chain connects TRBV7-2 to TRBJ2-7, with 11 positions matching TRBD2. Germline assignment: CDR1 SGHTA and CDR2 FQGNSA. Trimming removed 3 bases from V and 0 bases from J; junction bases left unmatched: 1. CDR3 length: 15 amino acids. DNA of the CDR3: TGTGCCAGCAGCTTGACTAGCGGGGTCTCCTACGAGCAGTACTTC. Residues: CASSLTSGVSYEQYF.

This clonotype was seen repeatedly, ten times or more. V and J are TRBV7-9 and TRBJ2-7; D unresolved. Germline loops: CDR1 SEHNR, CDR2 FQNEAQ (reference sequence). Trimming stripped 6 bases from V and 4 bases from J, with 16 bases between. There are 14 residues in the CDR3. CDR3 loop: CASRQNSLPYEQYF. DNA of the CDR3: TGTGCCAGCAGACAAAACTCATTACCTTACGAGCAGTACTTC.

In this sample, this clonotype turned up many times. The rearrangement uses TRBV7-2 and TRBJ2-5; TRBD1 is a possible D gene (8 bases). Germline CDR1 SGHTA, CDR2 FQGNSA. V shed 3 bases and J shed 1 base, with 15 bases lying between them. The CDR3 is 16 amino acids. The CDR3 reads CASSFGQGGSQETQYF. The CDR3 region has the DNA TGTGCCAGCAGCTTTGGACAGGGAGGGAGCCAAGAGACCCAGTACTTC.

This clonotype was seen only a few times. J is TRBJ2-7 and V is TRBV4-1; D call uncertain. The germline V gene encodes CDR1 MGHRA and CDR2 YSYEKL. Trimming removed 4 bases at V and 4 bases at J, with 17 bases between. CDR3 length: 15 residues. CDR3 amino acids: CASSRAAEVGYEQYF. In DNA form, the CDR3 reads TGCGCCAGCAGCCGGGCGGCCGAAGTTGGTTACGAGCAGTACTTC.

The rearrangement uses TRBV7-4 and TRBJ1-4; 7 bases fit TRBD1. Germline CDR1 and CDR2: SGHVT and SQSDAQ. This CDR3 spans 15 amino acids. V lost 3 bases, J lost 2 bases, and 3 bases stayed unmatched. CDR3 sequence reads: CASSFPRGTNEKLFF. In DNA, the CDR3 is TGTGCCAGCAGCTTCCCCAGGGGGACTAATGAAAAACTGTTTTTT.

In its sample, this clonotype was seen many times. V and J are TRBV5-4 and TRBJ2-1; D remains ambiguous. The CDR3 sequence is 12 residues long. Trimming cost V 2 bases and J 10 bases, with 10 bases left between them. The germline V gene encodes CDR1 SGHNT and CDR2 YYREEE (reference sequence). CDR3: CASSLGVGEQFF. DNA for the CDR3: TGTGCCAGCAGCTTAGGTGTGGGAGAGCAGTTCTTC.

The chain has TRBV20-1 and TRBJ1-5; D ambiguous. This CDR3 is built from 16 residues. The ends were cut back, 1 base at V and 0 bases at J, with 13 bases in the middle. The germline V gene encodes CDR1 DFQATT and CDR2 SNEGSKA (reference sequence). CDR3 sequence (DNA): TGCAGTGCTAGAGTCGAGGGCTCCTATAGCAATCAGCCCCAGCATTTT. Translated, it gives CSARVEGSYSNQPQHF.

The chain recombines TRBV7-2 with TRBJ2-7, with D perhaps TRBD2 (6 bases). The CDR3 is made up of 14 amino acids. Germline CDR1 is SGHTA and CDR2 is FQGNSA. V lost 8 bases and J lost 2, with 16 bases in between. The DNA of the CDR3 is TGTGCCAGCGGCCCTGGGGGGTTCCCCTACGAGCAGTACTTC. This gives the protein CASGPGGFPYEQYF. Full variable domain (rest looked up from reference TRBV7-2 and TRBJ2-7): GAGVSQSPSNKVTEKGKDVELRCDPISGHTALYWYRQSLGQGLEFLIYFQGNSAPDKSGLPSDRFSAERTGGSVSTLTIQRTQQEDSAVYLCASGPGGFPYEQYFGPGTRLTVT.

The chain links TRBV5-1 to TRBJ2-5; D possibly corresponds to TRBD1 (6 bases). Germline loops: CDR1 SGHRS, CDR2 YFSETQ. The CDR3 has 14 residues. V lost 5 bases, J lost 1 base, and 12 bases lay in between. CDR3 DNA: TGCGCCAGCAGGGATAAAGGGGGCCAAGAGACCCAGTACTTC. Protein product: CASRDKGGQETQYF.

Only a few counts were recorded for this clonotype. The chain is built from TRBV5-1 and TRBJ2-6; D is unclear. The length of the CDR3 is 15 residues. CDR1 and CDR2 (germline): SGHRS, YFSETQ. Trimming pared 0 bases from V and 0 bases from J, leaving 4 bases between. CDR3 residues: CASSLGNSGANVLTF. DNA of the CDR3: TGCGCCAGCAGCTTGGGAAACTCTGGGGCCAACGTCCTGACTTTC.

The chain employs TRBV5-1 and TRBJ2-1; D is ambiguous. The CDR3 runs 14 residues. Germline CDR1 reads SGHRS; CDR2 reads YFSETQ. V was clipped by 0 bases and J by 6 bases, with 10 bases between them. This chain's CDR3 is CASSLDPPSNEQFF. The CDR3 DNA is TGCGCCAGCAGCTTGGATCCGCCGTCCAATGAGCAGTTCTTC.

The rearrangement joins TRBV21-1 to TRBJ2-5; TRBD2 was called by the table and not checked on the DNA. TRBV21-1 is recorded as a pseudogene. The CDR3 extends over 17 amino acids. The CDR3 region has the DNA TGTGCCAGCAGCAAATCTAGCGGGGGCCCTTCCGGGGAGACCCAGTACTTC. Its protein product is CASSKSSGGPSGETQYF.

This clonotype was detected a few times. The chain links TRBV5-6 to TRBJ2-7; 8 positions agree with TRBD1. The V and J ends lost 3 bases and 4 bases, in that order; junction bases with no gene match: 6. The CDR3 consists of 14 residues. CDR1 is SGHDT, CDR2 YYEEEE, per germline. In DNA, the CDR3 is TGTGCCAGCAGCTGGGGGACAGGTTTTTACGAGCAGTACTTC. Translated, it gives CASSWGTGFYEQYF.